This paragraph covers one T cell receptor beta chain sequence. What it recognizes is unknown. The data derive from a study of shared clonotypes between healthy human individuals. Overall study results and limits: Naive subsets, compared against memory subsets, generally had larger estimated richness values.

The repertoire was sequenced with immunoSEQ multiplex PCR; TCRdb's copy has only in-frame clones and lacks some. The repertoire consists of 1.5 million to 2.5 million clones, with about 94% occurring once and the leading ten covering roughly 1.2%. Cells designated naive CD8 were CD45RO-negative and were positively selected for CCR7, with terminally differentiated effector memory CD45RA+ cells excluded. CDR1 and CDR2 (germline): SNHLY, FYNNEI. This CDR3 is 19 amino acids long. Trimming took 2 bases from V and 5 from J, leaving 25 bases between them. This chain links TRBV2 with TRBJ2-1, with a weak D call TRBD2 (6 bases). Sequenced input: naive CD8+ T cells sorted from blood. The sequence came from a man between 18 and 35 years old in good health. This CDR3 reads CASSELVWGLGASDNEQFF. The CDR3 DNA is TGTGCCAGCAGTGAATTAGTATGGGGACTTGGGGCTAGCGACAATGAGCAGTTCTTC. The entire variable domain, with the rest obtained from reference TRBV2 and TRBJ2-1, is as follows: EPEVTQTPSHQVTQMGQEVILRCVPISNHLYFYWYRQILGQKVEFLVSFYNNEISEKSEIFDDQFSVERPDGSNFTLKIRSTKLEDSAMYFCASSELVWGLGASDNEQFFGPGTRLTVL.